These 16 T cell receptor beta chains were sequenced from one sample in a study of spatial heterogeneity in lung cancer. General observations from the study: Tumor mutation counts were tracked by expanded intratumoral alpha and beta TCR counts.

No antigen has been identified for these receptors. Time point here: sample taken at primary tumor resection. TCRdb redid the calling of the 5' RACE reads with MiXCR, one entry per CDR3 protein. The sample records around 150 distinct CDR3 sequences, about a third being singletons. Here the sequenced sample was lung tumor tissue, taken at surgery. These receptors came from a female donor with early-stage non-small cell lung cancer.

A remark on this clonotype: In this CDR3 the conserved last residue, phenylalanine or tryptophan, is missing, so a read error is likely. This beta chain turned up in a library designed for alpha chains; as an off-target read, its abundance says little. The chain carries TRBV7-8 and TRBJ2-2, with 8 positions matching TRBD1. Germline lookup yields CDR1 SGHVS and CDR2 FQNEAQ. Losses at the gene ends were 5 bases for V and 4 bases for J; bases not matched to a gene: 18. The CDR3 is 19 amino acids. The CDR3 DNA is TGTGCCAGCAGCCCCCTACCACGGCCCGACAGGGGCTTCACCGGGGAGCTGTTTTTG. It translates to CASSPLPRPDRGFTGELFL.

This clonotype was observed a few times. For a library built for alpha chains, this beta chain is a stray read; little rests on its size. The genes are TRBV28 and TRBJ1-2; D gene uncertain. Per the germline V gene, CDR1 is MDHEN and CDR2 is SYDVKM. This CDR3 contains 13 residues. V lost 0 bases and J 6 bases, leaving 8 bases between the germline ends. CDR3 nucleotides: TGTGCCAGCAGTTTATGGGGGAACAATGGCTACACCTTC. Its translation: CASSLWGNNGYTF.

With respect to this clonotype: Being off target in a library aimed at alpha chains, this beta chain has a size of little meaning. The rearrangement links TRBV5-1 to TRBJ2-2; D could derive from TRBD1 or TRBD2 (5 bases each). This CDR3 spans 16 amino acids. Germline CDR1 reads SGHRS; CDR2 reads YFSETQ. Trimming stripped 0 bases from V and 4 bases from J, with 13 bases between. The CDR3 region is CASSLAVGGFTGELFF. The CDR3, as DNA: TGCGCCAGCAGCTTGGCCGTTGGGGGTTTCACCGGGGAGCTGTTTTTT.

For this clonotype: Because this beta chain is a stray read in a library intended to capture alpha chains, its abundance should not be given much weight. The genes are TRBV10-3 and TRBJ2-3; D is possibly TRBD1 or TRBD2 (5 bases each). The length of the CDR3 is 19 residues. Trimming pared 5 bases from V and 0 bases from J, leaving 24 bases between. The germline CDR1 and CDR2 sequences are ENHRY and SYGVKD. The CDR3 sequence: CAISPSFRDPTLSTDTQYF. The CDR3, as DNA: TGTGCCATCAGTCCATCTTTTAGGGACCCCACCCTCAGCACAGATACGCAGTATTTT.

On this clonotype itself: The library was built for alpha chains, so this beta chain is an off-target read and its size means little. The chain carries TRBV27 and TRBJ2-1; D unresolved. The CDR3 consists of 14 residues. Trimming removed 6 bases at V and 8 bases at J, with 17 bases between. Germline V gives CDR1 MNHEY, CDR2 SMNVEV (reference sequence). CDR3 loop: CASRSLAWADEQFF. The CDR3 DNA reads as TGTGCCAGCAGATCCTTGGCCTGGGCGGATGAGCAGTTCTTC.

Turning to this clonotype: The size of this beta chain means little, since it is a stray read in a library made for alpha chains. This sequence joins TRBV7-9 and TRBJ2-2, with 9 nucleotides matching TRBD2. Per germline, CDR1 SEHNR and CDR2 FQNEAQ (reference sequence). The trim removed 2 bases at V and 7 bases at J, leaving 8 bases unmatched. The CDR3 spans 16 residues. The CDR3 loop is CASSLSSGRSHGELFF. The CDR3 DNA is TGTGCCAGCAGCTTAAGTAGCGGGAGATCGCACGGGGAGCTGTTTTTT.

The sample holds a few counts of this clonotype. An end of the junction does not agree with germline; a read error may underlie this. In a library made to pick up alpha chains, this beta chain is a stray read with a size that means little. The chain recombines TRBV7-7 with TRBJ2-1; perhaps TRBD2 as D (6 bases). The CDR3 has 13 amino acids. Germline assignment: CDR1 SSHAT and CDR2 FNYEAQ (reference sequence). The chain's CDR3 is CASSSGVEDEQFF. The DNA of the CDR3 is TGTGCTAGCAGCTCGGGGGTTGAGGATGAGCAGTTCTTC. The full variable domain, in which reference TRBV7-7 and TRBJ2-1 provide the parts outside the CDR3, is GAGVSQSPRYKVTKRGQDVTLRCDPISSHATLYWYQQALGQGPEFLTYFNYEAQPDKSGLPSDRFSAERPEGSISTLTIQRTEQRDSAMYRCASSSGVEDEQFFGPGTRLTVL.

On this clonotype itself: For a library built for alpha chains, this beta chain is a stray read; little rests on its size. The chain joins TRBV20-1 to TRBJ2-7, with 9 nucleotides matching TRBD2. V shed 3 bases and J 4 bases; nucleotides not matched to a gene: 7. This CDR3 is built from 14 residues. CDR1 and CDR2 (germline): DFQATT, SNEGSKA (reference sequence). The CDR3 DNA reads TGCAGTGCTAGTCCGACTAGCGGATATTACGAGCAGTACTTC. It encodes CSASPTSGYYEQYF.

Note on this clonotype: The conserved phenylalanine or tryptophan normally closing the CDR3 is absent here, so this likely arose from a read error. A library prepared for alpha chains yielded this beta chain as an off-target read; its size is of little meaning. V and J are TRBV6-5 and TRBJ1-5; D not resolved. Germline V gene lookup returns CDR1 MNHEY and CDR2 SVGAGI. V shed 6 bases and J shed 0 bases, with 12 bases lying between them. The CDR3 consists of 15 residues. The CDR3 protein is CASRGSLNSNQPQHC. For the CDR3, the DNA is TGTGCCAGCAGGGGAAGTTTGAATAGCAATCAGCCCCAGCATTGT.

This clonotype has more than one count but fewer than ten. The library was built for alpha chains, so this beta chain is an off-target read and its size means little. The chain combines TRBV7-8 with TRBJ2-3; the D gene is possibly TRBD2 (5 bases). Germline lookup yields CDR1 SGHVS and CDR2 FQNEAQ. This CDR3 is 13 amino acids long. V dropped 3 bases and J dropped 6 bases, with 10 bases sitting between them. CDR3 nucleotide sequence: TGTGCCAGCAGCTTCCGAGAGGGTGATACGCAGTATTTT. The encoded protein is CASSFREGDTQYF.

This clonotype is deemed hyperexpanded (1% or more). This beta chain turned up in a library designed for alpha chains; as an off-target read, its abundance says little. V and J are TRBV10-3 and TRBJ2-3; D is possibly TRBD1 or TRBD2 (5 bases each). Trimming pared 6 bases from V and 0 bases from J, leaving 7 bases between. From germline, CDR1 is ENHRY and CDR2 SYGVKD. The CDR3 runs to 13 residues. The CDR3 spells CAISGASTDTQYF. In DNA form, the CDR3 reads TGTGCCATCAGCGGGGCAAGCACAGATACGCAGTATTTT.

Concerning this clonotype: Because the library targeted alpha chains, this beta chain is an off-target read whose size means little. The V call is TRBV29-1, the J call TRBJ2-5; a possible D gene is TRBD1 (7 bases). Deletions cut 7 bases from V and 3 bases from J, with 9 bases between. The CDR3 is 11 residues long. From germline, CDR1 is SQVTM and CDR2 ANQGSEA. CDR3 nucleotides: TGCAGCGGCAGGGGGGAAGAGACCCAGTACTTC. Protein sequence: CSGRGEETQYF.

As concerns this clonotype: A library made for alpha chains picked up this beta chain off target, so its size means little. The genes are TRBV20-1 and TRBJ2-3; 10 bases line up with TRBD2. V dropped 5 bases and J dropped 2; count of bases not matched to a gene: 1. CDR3 size: 13 residues. CDR1 is DFQATT and CDR2 is SNEGSKA in the germline V gene (reference sequence). The CDR3 spells CSAGTSVTDTQYF. DNA of the CDR3: TGCAGTGCTGGGACTAGCGTCACAGATACGCAGTATTTT.

As regards this clonotype: For a library built for alpha chains, this beta chain is a stray read; little rests on its size. The chain carries TRBV5-1 and TRBJ2-1; either TRBD1 or TRBD2 may supply D (5 bases each). CDR1 and CDR2 from the germline V gene are SGHRS and YFSETQ. CDR3 size: 14 residues. With 4 bases removed from V and 6 bases from J, the gap between germline ends came to 14 bases. CDR3 protein: CASSADTRGNEQFF. The CDR3 DNA reads TGCGCCAGCAGCGCGGATACTAGGGGCAATGAGCAGTTCTTC.

This clonotype was counted a few times. In a library made to pick up alpha chains, this beta chain is a stray read with a size that means little. CDR3 bases: TGTGCCACCAGTGATCCTGCGAGGGCGGGAGATAGACGGGCCGGGGAGCTGTTTTTT. This translates into CATSDPARAGDRRAGELFF. The rearrangement links TRBV24-1 to TRBJ2-2, with TRBD2 identical over 7 bases. The CDR3 extends over 19 amino acids. Germline values: CDR1 KGHDR, CDR2 SFDVKD. Trimming cost V 3 bases and J 6 bases; bases outside gene matches: 18.

By share of the sample, this clonotype is hyperexpanded. It is likely a read error, because the conserved phenylalanine at the end of the CDR3 is missing. This beta chain slipped into a library made for alpha chains as a stray read, so its size is not meaningful. This rearrangement joins TRBV29-1 to TRBJ2-3; no clear D. Germline V gene data show CDR1 as SQVTM and CDR2 as ANQGSEA. This CDR3 has 10 amino acids. Trimming removed 6 bases from V and 3 bases from J, with 4 bases in between. CDR3 loop: CSVGTDTQYC. The CDR3 region has the DNA TGCAGCGTGGGGACAGATACGCAGTATTGT.